Given below is one T cell receptor (beta chain) in context. Its cognate antigen is unknown. These data come from a study of blood T cells in healthy people across ages. About the study: There was about one barcoded beta molecule captured by template switching per two T cells. General study findings and limits: The study found TCR beta diversity correlated strongly with naive T cell percentage. Roughly linear age-related decline in beta diversity appeared, significant by age 40.

For the second PCR, which ran for about 6 to 12 cycles, a sample-barcoded 5' primer and a J-beta primer mix were used. The template-switch adaptor, which had 12 random nucleotides, put a tag on each cDNA molecule. TCRdb itself ran the 5' RACE reads through MiXCR, one entry per CDR3 protein. The table records about 1 million distinct CDR3 sequences, 35% to 50% of them present only once. CDR3 length equals 16 residues. The germline gives CDR1 SGDLS, CDR2 YYNGEE. V and J are TRBV9 and TRBJ2-1; TRBD2 agrees at 12 bases. Judging by the DNA end, TRBJ2-7 fits better; the J call may be wrong. Sequencing was carried out using blood. The sequence came from an older woman in good health. In DNA form, the CDR3 reads TGTGCCAGCAGCGTAGCCGGGACTAGCGGGTACAATGAGCAGTACTTC. Translating it yields CASSVAGTSGYNEQYF.